This TCR beta chain stems from a study of blood T cell repertoires in COVID-19. Study details: Nucleic acid was either cDNA or gDNA, and it came from T cells, B-cell-depleted T cells, or PBMCs.

Seattle enrolled patients during active infection and tracked them longitudinally. As processed by the authors: Reference gene primer amplification gave nucleated cell count estimates. This table comes from immunoSEQ multiplex PCR, and its TCRdb copy is limited to in-frame clones, with some not included. That table is the source of V, J and clone size, and D and trimming were worked out from the DNA. This sample has 200,000 to 250,000 clones, with around 87% found just once. The CDR3 sequence is 18 residues long. Germline values: CDR1 LGHDT, CDR2 YNNKEL (reference sequence). V dropped 4 bases and J dropped 4 bases, with 23 bases sitting between them. This clone came up a few times.

Sequencing was done on a sample of peripheral blood. This receptor was taken from a woman aged 50 to 65 with COVID-19, enrolled during active disease. The chain has TRBV3-1 (or the pseudogene TRBV3-2) and TRBJ1-3, with D possibly TRBD1 on 5 matching bases. The CDR3 DNA reads as TGTGCCAGCAGCCTCGCCGGTTTGGGGGGTAGAGGGGGAAACACCATATATTTT. Protein sequence: CASSLAGLGGRGGNTIYF.